These T cell receptor beta chains were read from a single sample in a study of cytomegalovirus exposure and HLA in healthy donors. Libraries were prepared by immunoSEQ multiplex PCR; TCRdb keeps only in-frame clonotypes and omits some of them. The sample comprises about 160,000 clones, around nine tenths of which are singletons, and 0.85% rests with the top ten. Sequencing used PBMCs. The receptors come from a woman aged 25 to 39 in good health and CMV-seronegative. Both conserved end residues are part of each CDR3. A D gene is named only where the DNA matches it firmly. Part of the rows lack a size; the others show once, few, many or a class for expanded clones.

clone_size j_call cdr3_length d_call v_call cdr3_nt cdr3_aa
- TRBJ2-7 15 TRBD2 TRBV27 TGTGCCAGCAGTTCCGGGACTAGCGGGATCTACGAGCAGTACTTC CASSSGTSGIYEQYF
- TRBJ1-1 15 - TRBV29-1 TGCAGCGTTGAAGGGGGGGGCCCTAGGAACACTGAAGCTTTCTTT CSVEGGGPRNTEAFF
- TRBJ2-2 15 - TRBV7-2 TGTGCCAGCAGCTTAGTGGCGCAGGGATCCGGGGAGCTGTTTTTT CASSLVAQGSGELFF
- TRBJ2-7 14 - TRBV28 TGTGCCAGCAAATTCCCCGGCCAGGCCCACGAGCAGTACTTC CASKFPGQAHEQYF
- TRBJ1-2 16 TRBD1 TRBV27 TGTGCCAGCAGTGCACGACTGCAGGGGGCGAGTGATGGCTACACCTTC CASSARLQGASDGYTF
few TRBJ2-5 14 TRBD1 TRBV6-6 TGTGCCAGCAGTTACCCCGACAGGGGAGAGACCCAGTACTTC CASSYPDRGETQYF
- TRBJ1-1 16 TRBD1 TRBV7-9 TGTGCCAGCAGCCAAGGACAGGGGGTGGGTAGCACTGAAGCTTTCTTT CASSQGQGVGSTEAFF
- TRBJ1-5 15 TRBD1 TRBV7-8 TGTGCCAGCAGCTTTAGGGGACAGGGTGATCAGCCCCAGCATTTT CASSFRGQGDQPQHF
- TRBJ1-1 15 TRBD1 TRBV11-2 TGTGCCAGCAGCTGGGCCAGGGGGCGAACGACTGAAGCTTTCTTT CASSWARGRTTEAFF
- TRBJ2-7 14 - TRBV7-2 TGTGCCAGCAGCGCTGTACGAGTCCCCTACGAGCAGTACTTC CASSAVRVPYEQYF
- TRBJ2-3 16 TRBD2 TRBV4-1 TGCGCCAGCAAGGGTGTGGCGGGCGGGGGGGAGGATACGCAGTATTTT CASKGVAGGGEDTQYF
- TRBJ2-1 17 TRBD2 TRBV7-6 TGTGCCAGCAGCCTAGGGACTAGCGGGAGGGTATCCAATGAGCAGTTCTTC CASSLGTSGRVSNEQFF
- TRBJ1-4 16 - TRBV13 TGTGCCAGCAGCTTAAGAGCGGGACCTAATAATGAAAAACTGTTTTTT CASSLRAGPNNEKLFF
- TRBJ2-4 13 - TRBV27 TGTGCCAGCAGTTTGCAGGGGAAAAACATTCAGTACTTC CASSLQGKNIQYF
- TRBJ2-5 14 - TRBV11-2 TGTGCCAGCAGCCCCAACCGCGGAGGGGTGACCCAGTACTTC CASSPNRGGVTQYF
- TRBJ2-3 13 - TRBV6-5 TGTGCCAGCAGTTACCCGGGGACAGATACGCAGTATTTT CASSYPGTDTQYF
few TRBJ2-6 17 - TRBV27 TGTGCCAGCAGTCCCTATCCCGGGGGGCTTGGGGCCAACGTCCTGACTTTC CASSPYPGGLGANVLTF
- TRBJ1-1 14 - TRBV5-4 TGTGCCAGCAGCTTCGGTGGGGCGAGCACTGAAGCTTTCTTT CASSFGGASTEAFF
- TRBJ1-1 15 - TRBV7-2 TGTGCCAGCAGCTTAGTCATTCGGGGGGGCACTGAAGCTTTCTTT CASSLVIRGGTEAFF
- TRBJ2-3 15 TRBD1 TRBV4-1 TGCGCCAGCAGCCAAGATGGGCAGGGCAGGGGGACGCAGTATTTT CASSQDGQGRGTQYF
once TRBJ2-2 13 TRBD2 TRBV6-5 TGTGCCAGCACCCGAGGCGGGGGTGGGGAGCTGTTTTTT CASTRGGGGELFF
- TRBJ1-1 13 - TRBV27 TGTGCCAGCAGTCTGCGACAACCTTACGACGCTTTCTTT CASSLRQPYDAFF
- TRBJ1-4 14 - TRBV27 TGTGCCAGCAGTTTGATGGGGCCTATAGGAAAACTGTTTTTT CASSLMGPIGKLFF
- TRBJ1-5 15 TRBD1 TRBV9 TGTGCCAGCAGCGCGACAGGGGATAGCAATCAGCCCCAGCATTTT CASSATGDSNQPQHF
- TRBJ1-1 15 TRBD1 TRBV18 TGTGCCAGCTCACCGGGACAGGGGACGGGAGCTGAAGCTTTCTTT CASSPGQGTGAEAFF
- TRBJ2-3 14 - TRBV7-3 TGTGCCAGCAGCAAACAGGTTGGCACAGATACGCAGTATTTT CASSKQVGTDTQYF
- TRBJ2-7 15 - TRBV7-8 TGTGCCAGCAGCCCACGCAGGGGTCCCCGAGGGGAGCAGTACTTC CASSPRRGPRGEQYF
- TRBJ2-7 15 - TRBV4-1 TGCGCCAGCAGCCAAGGGGGCATACCAACCTACGAGCAGTACTTC CASSQGGIPTYEQYF
- TRBJ1-4 15 TRBD1 TRBV7-2 TGTGCCAGCAGCCGGCAGGGGGCCATTAATGAAAAACTGTTTTTT CASSRQGAINEKLFF
- TRBJ1-5 15 - TRBV27 TGTGCCAGCAGTTGGTGGGGGGGGAGCAATCAGCCCCAGCATTTT CASSWWGGSNQPQHF